The sequence of this TCR beta chain was determined in a study of identical twins. Comments on this clonotype: As yet, its antigen is unknown.

Each CDR3 protein gets one entry after TCRdb re-called the 5' RACE reads with MiXCR. Here the sample spans a few hundred thousand distinct CDR3 sequences, over 9.5% being singletons. The V and J ends lost 8 bases and 0 bases, in that order; junction bases with no gene match: 15. The CDR3 covers 18 residues. General study points: Cross-sectional statistical analysis, not tracking of the same donors, underpinned the conclusions. Excess sharing between twins was weaker in beta out-of-frame sequences.

This same sample was also part of a study on yellow fever vaccine responses in identical twins. Per that study: Each twin's T cell response to the vaccine was reported to look partly convergent and partly personalized.

This TCR was sampled from a woman aged 18-29 years in good health. This chain uses TRBV12-3 or TRBV12-4 with TRBJ2-2; TRBD2 matches 7 bases. The material sequenced was memory (CD45RO+) T cells sorted from blood. CDR3 loop: CASCQTSRAGSNTGELFF. Written as DNA, the CDR3 is TGTGCCAGCTGCCAGACCTCCCGAGCGGGGTCGAACACCGGGGAGCTGTTTTTT.